This TCR beta chain originates from a study of cytomegalovirus exposure and HLA in healthy donors. Only one count was recorded for this clone. The PCR employed 60 Vbeta primers together with 13 Jbeta primers. TCRdb keeps only in-frame clones here, not all; method: immunoSEQ multiplex PCR. Of around 92,000 clones listed, about 70% were seen once; the top ten hold 2.5% to 3%. The TCR was taken from a female donor in good health and CMV-seropositive. The sequenced sample consisted of PBMCs.

The CDR3 DNA is TGTGCCAGCAGTTTCTGGAGGACGAGCAACTATGGCTACACCTTC. It translates to CASSFWRTSNYGYTF. V gene TRBV28 combines with J gene TRBJ1-2; no reliable D call. The V gene lost 3 bases and the J gene lost 2 bases, with 13 bases spanning the gap. The germline V gene encodes CDR1 MDHEN and CDR2 SYDVKM. The CDR3 totals 15 residues.